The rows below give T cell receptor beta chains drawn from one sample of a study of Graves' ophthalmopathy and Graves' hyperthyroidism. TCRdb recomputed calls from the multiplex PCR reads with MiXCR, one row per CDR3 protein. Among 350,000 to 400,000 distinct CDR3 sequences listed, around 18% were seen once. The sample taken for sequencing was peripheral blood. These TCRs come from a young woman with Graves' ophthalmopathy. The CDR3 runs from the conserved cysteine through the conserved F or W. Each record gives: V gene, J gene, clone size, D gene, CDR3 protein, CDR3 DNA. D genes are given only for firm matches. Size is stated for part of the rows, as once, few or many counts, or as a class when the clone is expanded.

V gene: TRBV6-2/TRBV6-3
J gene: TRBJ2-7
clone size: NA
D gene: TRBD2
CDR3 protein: CASSYVGPGLARSQTYEQYF
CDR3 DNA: TGTGCCAGCAGTTATGTGGGACCGGGACTAGCGCGATCCCAAACCTACGAGCAGTACTTC

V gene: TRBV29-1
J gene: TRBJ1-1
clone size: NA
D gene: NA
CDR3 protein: CSGTGHLNTEAFF
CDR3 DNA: TGCAGCGGAACGGGACACTTGAACACTGAAGCTTTCTTT

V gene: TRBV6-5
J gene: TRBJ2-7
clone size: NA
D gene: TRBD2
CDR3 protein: CASSYPSGGGGKGEQYF
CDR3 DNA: TGTGCCAGCAGTTACCCCTCAGGTGGCGGGGGGAAAGGGGAGCAGTACTTC

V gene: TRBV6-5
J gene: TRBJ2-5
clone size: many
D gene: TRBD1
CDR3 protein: CASSYRGQGNQETQYF
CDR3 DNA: TGTGCCAGCAGTTACAGGGGACAGGGAAATCAAGAGACCCAGTACTTC

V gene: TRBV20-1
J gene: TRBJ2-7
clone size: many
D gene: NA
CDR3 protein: CSAPRPTGPYEQYF
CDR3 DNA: TGCAGTGCTCCCCGACCTACGGGGCCCTACGAGCAGTACTTC

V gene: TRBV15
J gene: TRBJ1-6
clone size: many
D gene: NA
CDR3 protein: CATSRGPSPLHF
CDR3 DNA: TGTGCCACCAGCAGAGGCCCCTCACCCCTCCACTTT

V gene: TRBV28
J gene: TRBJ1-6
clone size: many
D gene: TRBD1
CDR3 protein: CASWGTGGEKNYNSPLHF
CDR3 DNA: TGTGCCAGCTGGGGGACAGGGGGCGAAAAGAACTATAATTCACCCCTCCACTTT

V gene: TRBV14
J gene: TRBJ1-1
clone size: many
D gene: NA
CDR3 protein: CASRPRTGHGEAFF
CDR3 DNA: TGTGCCAGCAGGCCTAGAACAGGGCATGGTGAAGCTTTCTTT

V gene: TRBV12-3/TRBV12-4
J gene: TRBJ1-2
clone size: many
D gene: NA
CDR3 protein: CASSLAGANYGYTF
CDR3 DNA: TGTGCCAGCAGTTTGGCAGGGGCGAACTATGGCTACACCTTC

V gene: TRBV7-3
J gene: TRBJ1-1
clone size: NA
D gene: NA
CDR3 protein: CASSLTSGLDLAEVMNTEAFF
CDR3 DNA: TGTGCCAGCAGCCTTACCTCGGGGTTAGATCTAGCGGAGGTCATGAACACTGAAGCTTTCTTT

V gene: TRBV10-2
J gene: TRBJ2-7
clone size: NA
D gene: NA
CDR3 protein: CATSGDTKAHEQYF
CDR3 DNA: TGCGCCACCTCTGGGGACACCAAAGCCCACGAGCAGTACTTC

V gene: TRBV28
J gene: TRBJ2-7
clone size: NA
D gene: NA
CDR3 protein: CASSFNYYEQYF
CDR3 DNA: TGTGCCAGCAGTTTTAACTACTACGAGCAGTACTTC

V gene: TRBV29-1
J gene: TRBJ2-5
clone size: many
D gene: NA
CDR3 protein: CSVVGGRTETQYF
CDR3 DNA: TGCAGCGTGGTTGGGGGCCGAACAGAGACCCAGTACTTC

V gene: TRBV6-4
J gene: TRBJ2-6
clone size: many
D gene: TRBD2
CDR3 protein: CASSDSAGSGANVLTF
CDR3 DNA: TGTGCCAGCAGTGACTCAGCGGGGTCTGGGGCCAACGTCCTGACTTTC

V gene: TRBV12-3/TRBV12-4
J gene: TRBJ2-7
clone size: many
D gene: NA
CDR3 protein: CASSSSDSPPIYEQYF
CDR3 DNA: NA

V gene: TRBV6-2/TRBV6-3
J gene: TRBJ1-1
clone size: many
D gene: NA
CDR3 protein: CASSARQLMNTEAFF
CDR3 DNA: TGTGCCAGCAGTGCCCGACAGCTCATGAACACTGAAGCTTTCTTT

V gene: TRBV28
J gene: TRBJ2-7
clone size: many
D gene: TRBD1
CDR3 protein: CASSPSGVGQGSLEQYF
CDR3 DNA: TGTGCCAGCAGTCCCTCCGGCGTAGGACAGGGTTCCCTCGAGCAGTACTTC

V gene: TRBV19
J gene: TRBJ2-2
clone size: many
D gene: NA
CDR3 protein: CASSLMTNTGELFF
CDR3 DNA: TGTGCCAGTAGTTTGATGACGAACACCGGGGAGCTGTTTTTT